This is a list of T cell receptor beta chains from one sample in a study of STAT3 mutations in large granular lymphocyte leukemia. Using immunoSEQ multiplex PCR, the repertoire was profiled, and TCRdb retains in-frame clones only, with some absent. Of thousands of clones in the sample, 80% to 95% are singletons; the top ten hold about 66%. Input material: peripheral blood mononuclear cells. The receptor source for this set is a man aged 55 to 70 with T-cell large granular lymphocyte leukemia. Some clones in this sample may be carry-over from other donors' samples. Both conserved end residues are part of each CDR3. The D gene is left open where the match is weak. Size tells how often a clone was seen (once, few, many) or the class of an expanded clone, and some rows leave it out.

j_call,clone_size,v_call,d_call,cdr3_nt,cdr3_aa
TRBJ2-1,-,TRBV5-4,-,TGTGCCAGCAGCAGGGACCCACAAACCTCCAATGAGCAGTTCTTC,CASSRDPQTSNEQFF
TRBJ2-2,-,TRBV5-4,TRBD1,TGTGCCAGCAGCGCCACAGGGGTTAACACCGGGGAGCTGTTTTTT,CASSATGVNTGELFF
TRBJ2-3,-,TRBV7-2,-,TGTGCCAGCAGCTTAGTCGTGGACAACACAGATACGCAGTATTTT,CASSLVVDNTDTQYF
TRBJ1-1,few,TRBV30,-,TGTGCCTGTCTAATGAGGGAGAACACTGAAGCTTTCTTT,CACLMRENTEAFF
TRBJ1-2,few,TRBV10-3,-,TGTGCCATCAGTGAGTTCGGGGCTAACTATGGCTACACCTTC,CAISEFGANYGYTF
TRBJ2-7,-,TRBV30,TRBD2,TGTGCCTGGAGTGTCCCCAGCGGGGAGTTGCACGAGCAGTACTTC,CAWSVPSGELHEQYF
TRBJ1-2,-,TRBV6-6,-,TGTGCCAGCGGGGGGGTCAACTATGGCTACACCTTC,CASGGVNYGYTF
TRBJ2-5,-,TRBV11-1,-,TGTGCCAGCAGCTCAGGGACTGGGGGAGAGGAGACCCAGTACTTC,CASSSGTGGEETQYF
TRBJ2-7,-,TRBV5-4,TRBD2,TGTGCCAGCAGCTTGCGGCTAGCGGGAGGGCCTGACGAGCAGTACTTC,CASSLRLAGGPDEQYF
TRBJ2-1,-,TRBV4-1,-,TGCGCCAGCAGCCAAGATTTCCGGACCGGGCAGTTCTTC,CASSQDFRTGQFF